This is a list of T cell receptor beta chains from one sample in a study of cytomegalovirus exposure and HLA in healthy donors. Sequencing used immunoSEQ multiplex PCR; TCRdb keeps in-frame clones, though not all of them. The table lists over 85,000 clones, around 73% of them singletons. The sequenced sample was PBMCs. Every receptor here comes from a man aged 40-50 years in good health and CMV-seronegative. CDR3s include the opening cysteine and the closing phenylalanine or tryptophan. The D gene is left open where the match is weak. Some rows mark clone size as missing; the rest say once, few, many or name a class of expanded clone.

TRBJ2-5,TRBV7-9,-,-,TGTGCCAGCAGCTGGACAACGGCGGAGACCCAGTACTTC,CASSWTTAETQYF
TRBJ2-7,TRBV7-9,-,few,TGTGCCAGCAGCTTAGCACTGGGACCTTCAGGGGTTATCTCCTACGAGCAGTACTTC,CASSLALGPSGVISYEQYF
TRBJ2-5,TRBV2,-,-,TGTGCCAGCAGCCGGGGGTTGGGTGAGACCCAGTACTTC,CASSRGLGETQYF
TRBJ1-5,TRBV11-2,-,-,TGTGCCAGCAGCTTAAACAGGGATAGCAATCAGCCCCAGCATTTT,CASSLNRDSNQPQHF
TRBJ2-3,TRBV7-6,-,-,TGTGCCAGCAGCTTAGCGGGGGGGGGCCAGGGTACGCAGTATTTT,CASSLAGGGQGTQYF
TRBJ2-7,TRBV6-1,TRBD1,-,TGTGCCAGCAGAAGGACAGGTTGGGCGCAGTACTTC,CASRRTGWAQYF
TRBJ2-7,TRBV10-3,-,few,TGTGCCATCAGTGAGCCAGGGGGGAGTTACGAGCAGTACTTC,CAISEPGGSYEQYF
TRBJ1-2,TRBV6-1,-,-,TGTGCCAGCAGTGCGGGGGAAGGCGGCTACACCTTC,CASSAGEGGYTF
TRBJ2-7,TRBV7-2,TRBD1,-,TGTGCCAGCAGCTCGGACAGGGGGCTAAACGAGCAGTACTTC,CASSSDRGLNEQYF
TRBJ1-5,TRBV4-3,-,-,TGCGCCAGCAGCCAGTACAGGGTCAATCAGCCCCAGCATTTT,CASSQYRVNQPQHF
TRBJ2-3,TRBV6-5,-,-,TGTGCCAGCAGTTCCGGGGGAGAGCTAGATACGCAGTATTTT,CASSSGGELDTQYF
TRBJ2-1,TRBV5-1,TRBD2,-,TGCGCCAGCAGCGCTGCCGGGCGGGGGGGTGCCTATGAGCAGTTCTTC,CASSAAGRGGAYEQFF
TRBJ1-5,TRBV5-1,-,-,TGCGCCAGCAGCTTGGGGCAGGGTCGCAATCAGCCCCAGCATTTT,CASSLGQGRNQPQHF
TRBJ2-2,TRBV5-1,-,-,TGCGCCAGCAGCCTACCAAACGAGGGGGACACCGGGGAGCTGTTTTTT,CASSLPNEGDTGELFF
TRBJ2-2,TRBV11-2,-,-,TGTGCCAGCAGCTTAGTCACAGGGTACGCGGAGCTGTTTTTT,CASSLVTGYAELFF
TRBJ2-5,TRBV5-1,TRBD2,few,TGCGCCAGCAGCTCCTCGCCCACTAGCGGGGGGATACAAGAGACCCAGTACTTC,CASSSSPTSGGIQETQYF
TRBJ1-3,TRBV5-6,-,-,TGTGCCAGCAGCTTCCTAGGCGGGAGCTCTGGAAACACCATATATTTT,CASSFLGGSSGNTIYF
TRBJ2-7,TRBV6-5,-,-,TGTGCCAGCAGTTACTCGGGGGGTTCCTACGAGCAGTACTTC,CASSYSGGSYEQYF
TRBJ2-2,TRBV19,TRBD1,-,TGTGCCAGTAGTATAGGGGACAGGGATGGCGGGGAGCTGTTTTTT,CASSIGDRDGGELFF
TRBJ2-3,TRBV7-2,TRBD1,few,TGTGCCAGCAGCCTTAACCCAGGGGGCTCCACAGATACGCAGTATTTT,CASSLNPGGSTDTQYF
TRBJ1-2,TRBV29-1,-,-,TGCAGCGTTGAAGGATCTGGGAACAGGGTCTATGGCTACACCTTC,CSVEGSGNRVYGYTF
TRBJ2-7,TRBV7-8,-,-,TGTGCCAGCAGCGCCCTCTGGGGCAGCTCCTACGAGCAGTACTTC,CASSALWGSSYEQYF
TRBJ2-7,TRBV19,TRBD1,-,TGTGCCAGTAGGTTCCTGGGACAGGGTGGATACGAGCAGTACTTC,CASRFLGQGGYEQYF
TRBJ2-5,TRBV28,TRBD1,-,TGTGCCAGCAGTGCCCGTCGACAGGGGGGGGAGACCCAGTACTTC,CASSARRQGGETQYF
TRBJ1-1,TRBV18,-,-,TGTGCCAGCTCACAGGGGGTTAACGCTGAAGCTTTCTTT,CASSQGVNAEAFF
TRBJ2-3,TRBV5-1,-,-,TGCGCCAGCAGCGCAGGCTTCGGGGATTTCGGCGGAGATACGCAGTATTTT,CASSAGFGDFGGDTQYF
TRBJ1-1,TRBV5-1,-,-,TGCGCCAGCAGCTTGATTGGGCCGAGGAACACTGAAGCTTTCTTT,CASSLIGPRNTEAFF
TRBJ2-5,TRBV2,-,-,TGTGCCTCTTGTAGGGGGCAAGAGACCCAGTACTTC,CASCRGQETQYF